A single sample is the source of the 28 T cell receptor beta chains below, sequenced in a study of CD8 T cells in Susac syndrome. A quantity of about 0.5 to 1 ug RNA underwent reverse transcription using random hexamers. TCRdb passed the immunoSEQ multiplex PCR reads through MiXCR, listing each CDR3 protein once. The sample has approximately 150,000 distinct CDR3 sequences, 95% seen once. Material for sequencing was CD4+ T cells from PBMCs. The origin of the receptors is a human donor with multiple sclerosis.

V usage is TRBV29-1 and J usage is TRBJ2-1; D perhaps matches TRBD1 (7 bases). This CDR3 region has 14 residues. Germline CDR1 SQVTM, CDR2 ANQGSEA. Trimming pared 6 bases from V and 4 bases from J, leaving 16 bases between. CDR3 bases: TGCAGCGTCGATCTGACAGGGACTTACAATGAGCAGTTCTTC. As protein: CSVDLTGTYNEQFF.

CDR3 sequence: CASSPNRTAIGKRAFF. As DNA, the CDR3 is TGTGCCAGCAGCCCGAATCGCACAGCTATCGGAAAGCGGGCTTTCTTT. V and J are TRBV5-6 and TRBJ1-1; D is undetermined. Germline V CDR1 and CDR2: SGHDT, YYEEEE. The CDR3 is 16 amino acids. Trimming took 4 bases from V and 11 from J, leaving 27 bases between them.

The genes are TRBV7-6 and TRBJ2-7; D call uncertain. Deletions cut 5 bases from V and 4 bases from J, with 12 bases between. CDR1 is SGHVS, CDR2 FNYEAQ, per germline. The CDR3 has 13 residues. CDR3 sequence (DNA): TGTGCCAGCAGCCTCAGAATGGAATACGAGCAGTACTTC. Translated: CASSLRMEYEQYF.

V gene TRBV6-5 combines with J gene TRBJ1-2; a weak D match, TRBD1 (5 bases). Trimming removed 2 bases from V and 3 bases from J, with 13 bases in between. In germline, CDR1 is MNHEY, CDR2 SVGAGI. The CDR3 extends over 15 amino acids. The CDR3 loop is CASSYQGMFDYGYTF. In DNA form, the CDR3 reads TGTGCCAGCAGTTACCAGGGTATGTTCGACTATGGCTACACCTTC.

This chain links TRBV20-1 with TRBJ1-2; the match to TRBD1 covers 9 bases. The junction had 10 bases not matched to a gene; V was cut back by 6 bases and J by 8 bases. In germline, CDR1 is DFQATT, CDR2 SNEGSKA (reference sequence). CDR3 length: 13 amino acids. For the CDR3, the DNA is TGCAGTGCGAGACAGGGGGGTCTGCCCGGCTACACCTTC. Translated: CSARQGGLPGYTF.

The V gene is TRBV9, the J gene TRBJ1-2; D call uncertain. Germline loops: CDR1 SGDLS, CDR2 YYNGEE. The CDR3 spans 13 residues. Trimming left V 6 bases short and J 7 bases short, with 16 bases between. CDR3 region: CASTPTQVGGYTF. CDR3 nucleotides: TGTGCCAGCACCCCGACGCAGGTCGGTGGCTACACCTTC.

The CDR3 sequence: CSVARGENTIYF. The CDR3 DNA is TGCAGCGTTGCCAGAGGGGAAAACACCATATATTTT. The genes are TRBV29-1 and TRBJ1-3; a weak D match, TRBD1 (5 bases). V dropped 4 bases and J dropped 6 bases, with 10 bases sitting between them. The CDR3 is 12 amino acids. CDR1 and CDR2 (germline): SQVTM, ANQGSEA.

This chain connects TRBV6-5 to TRBJ2-7; 7 nucleotides line up with TRBD1. Trimming took 4 bases from V and 11 from J; bases not matched to a gene: 20. The CDR3 is 16 residues long. Germline CDR1 reads MNHEY; CDR2 reads SVGAGI. The chain's CDR3 is CASSSGGTELVKGKYF. In nucleotides, the CDR3 is TGTGCCAGCAGTTCGGGTGGGACAGAACTAGTTAAGGGGAAGTACTTC.

This chain connects TRBV12-3 or TRBV12-4 to TRBJ2-7, with D possibly being TRBD2 (6 bases). V was cut by 3 bases and J by 3 bases, with 15 bases left in between. There are 15 residues in the CDR3. CDR3 amino acids: CASSLEGGSYYEQYF. Here the CDR3 DNA reads TGTGCCAGCAGTTTGGAGGGTGGCAGTTACTACGAGCAGTACTTC.

J is TRBJ1-2 and V is TRBV20-1; 11 bases agree with TRBD1. The V and J ends lost 3 bases and 8 bases, in that order; junction bases with no gene match: 2. In germline, CDR1 is DFQATT, CDR2 SNEGSKA (reference sequence). This CDR3 has 12 amino acids. The CDR3 region is CSARDRGLGYTF. The CDR3, as DNA: TGCAGTGCTAGGGACAGGGGGCTCGGCTACACCTTC.

The table lists this clonotype with a count of one. The V call is TRBV30, the J call TRBJ2-7; 9 positions agree with TRBD1. The CDR3 covers 16 residues. CDR1 and CDR2 from the germline V gene are GTSNPN and SVGIG (reference sequence). V lost 0 bases and J lost 5; bases outside the gene matches: 11. The CDR3 here is CAWSVRVWDRAHEQYF. CDR3 nucleotides: TGTGCCTGGAGTGTAAGAGTTTGGGACAGGGCCCACGAGCAGTACTTC. Full variable domain (missing parts from reference TRBV30 and TRBJ2-7): SQTIHQWPATLVQPVGSPLSLECTVEGTSNPNLYWYRQAAGRGLQLLFYSVGIGQISSEVPQNLSASRPQDRQFILSSKKLLLSDSGFYLCAWSVRVWDRAHEQYFGPGTRLTVT.

The rearrangement joins TRBV5-1 to TRBJ2-5; no definite D call. CDR1 and CDR2 (germline): SGHRS, YFSETQ. The CDR3 contains 13 residues. V gave up 0 bases and J gave up 4 bases, with 7 bases separating them. As DNA, the CDR3 is TGCGCCAGCAGCTTGGCCTCCTCAGAGACCCAGTACTTC. Its translation: CASSLASSETQYF.

The chain is built from TRBV28 and TRBJ2-5; 7 bases match TRBD1. This CDR3 has 14 residues. V dropped 9 bases and J dropped 5; count of bases not matched to a gene: 12. The V gene's germline CDR1 is MDHEN and CDR2 SYDVKM. As DNA, the CDR3 is TGTGCCAGTCGAGGACAGGTATTTGAGGAGACCCAGTACTTC. Translated: CASRGQVFEETQYF.

The V gene is TRBV6-2 or TRBV6-3, the J gene TRBJ2-1, with 8 bases lining up with TRBD2. The CDR3 sequence is 15 residues long. Germline V lookup: CDR1 MNHEY, CDR2 SVGEGT. J gave up 6 bases and V 3 bases, and 7 bases lay outside the gene matches. CDR3 loop: CASSYQLAAGNEQFF. DNA of the CDR3: TGTGCCAGCAGTTATCAACTAGCGGCCGGCAATGAGCAGTTCTTC.

This chain joins TRBV29-1 and TRBJ1-1; D is possibly TRBD1 (6 bases). Germline CDR1 reads SQVTM; CDR2 reads ANQGSEA. This CDR3 is built from 14 residues. Trimming removed 6 bases at V and 5 bases at J, with 19 bases between. The CDR3 DNA sequence: TGCAGCGTAACCGGGCTCAAAAGGGGGACTGAAGCTTTCTTT. Its protein is CSVTGLKRGTEAFF.

The chain is built from TRBV4-1 and TRBJ2-7, with 10 bases fitting TRBD2. The V gene end was trimmed by 1 base and the J gene end by 3 bases; junction bases not matched to a gene: 6. This CDR3 region has 16 residues. Per germline, CDR1 MGHRA and CDR2 YSYEKL. This CDR3 reads CASSQVLRTSGYEQYF. CDR3 sequence (DNA): TGCGCCAGCAGCCAAGTTTTAAGGACTAGCGGCTACGAGCAGTACTTC.

This chain connects TRBV6-6 to TRBJ1-6; 10 nucleotides align to TRBD1. The CDR3 consists of 15 residues. CDR1 and CDR2 from the germline V gene are MNHNY and SVGAGI (reference sequence). The ends lost 0 bases at V and 15 bases at J; junction bases unmatched: 8. The CDR3 DNA follows: TGTGCCAGCAGTTACTCGGGGACAGGGGCCACAAGCCTCCACTTT. Amino acid sequence: CASSYSGTGATSLHF.

The chain recombines TRBV10-3 with TRBJ2-7, with D perhaps TRBD1 (6 bases). The CDR3 has 15 residues. Germline V CDR1 and CDR2: ENHRY, SYGVKD. Trimming cost V 8 bases and J 0 bases, with 17 bases left between them. The CDR3 DNA reads TGTGCCATCGGCCGACTCCAGGGGAGCTCCTACGAGCAGTACTTC. It translates to CAIGRLQGSSYEQYF.

The CDR3 protein is CSARDGVVWKAAYNEQFF. CDR3 coding DNA: TGCAGTGCTAGAGACGGGGTTGTTTGGAAGGCAGCCTACAATGAGCAGTTCTTC. The chain couples TRBV20-1 to TRBJ2-1; possible D gene TRBD2, 5 bases. The CDR3 loop spans 18 amino acids. The V and J ends lost 0 bases and 2 bases respectively, with 20 bases between them. From germline, CDR1 is DFQATT and CDR2 SNEGSKA (reference sequence).

The chain combines TRBV12-3 or TRBV12-4 with TRBJ2-3, with 9 bases identical to TRBD1. J gave up 6 bases and V 4 bases, and 5 bases lay outside the gene matches. The CDR3 has 14 amino acids. The chain's CDR3 is CASSSGTGSDTQYF. For the CDR3, the DNA is TGTGCCAGCAGTTCCGGGACAGGGTCGGATACGCAGTATTTT.

The gene calls are TRBV29-1 and TRBJ1-1; 11 bases agree with TRBD1. Germline trimming cut 2 bases from V and 1 base from J; bases unmatched to any gene: 6. Germline loops: CDR1 SQVTM, CDR2 ANQGSEA. This CDR3 comprises 16 residues. CDR3 in amino acids: CSVETGQGARNTEAFF. Here the CDR3 DNA reads TGCAGCGTTGAAACCGGACAGGGGGCGCGGAACACTGAAGCTTTCTTT. The full variable domain, in which reference TRBV29-1 and TRBJ1-1 provide the parts outside the CDR3, is SAVISQKPSRDICQRGTSLTIQCQVDSQVTMMFWYRQQPGQSLTLIATANQGSEATYESGFVIDKFPISRPNLTFSTLTVSNMSPEDSSIYLCSVETGQGARNTEAFFGQGTRLTVV.

V is TRBV7-9 and J is TRBJ2-1, with 7 bases fitting TRBD1. This CDR3 is 14 amino acids long. Trimming removed 6 bases from V and 5 bases from J; junction bases left unmatched: 7. The V gene's germline CDR1 is SEHNR and CDR2 FQNEAQ (reference sequence). CDR3 in DNA: TGTGCCAGCAGATCGGGACAGACAGACAATGAGCAGTTCTTC. Translated: CASRSGQTDNEQFF.

The chain recombines TRBV20-1 with TRBJ2-3; maybe TRBD1 (6 bases). Germline V CDR1 and CDR2: DFQATT, SNEGSKA (reference sequence). This CDR3 comprises 16 residues. V shed 6 bases and J shed 0 bases, with 19 bases lying between them. CDR3 nucleotides: TGCAGTGCAACGCGAGCCTCGGACAGAAGCACAGATACGCAGTATTTT. Translated: CSATRASDRSTDTQYF.

The chain is built from TRBV5-8 and TRBJ2-5; TRBD1 aligns across 7 bases. The germline V gene has CDR1 SGHTS and CDR2 YDEGEE. The CDR3 sequence is 14 residues long. Trimming took 2 bases from V and 3 from J; bases not matched to a gene: 4. This chain's CDR3 is CASSLQGQEETQYF. CDR3 DNA sequence: TGTGCCAGCAGCTTACAGGGGCAGGAAGAGACCCAGTACTTC.

This clonotype appeared a single time. The chain carries TRBV7-3 and TRBJ2-2; no definite D call. V was trimmed by 5 bases and J by 4 bases, leaving 14 bases between them. The length of the CDR3 is 15 residues. CDR1 is SGHTA, CDR2 FQGTGA, per germline. CDR3: CASSTAGSFTGELFF. The CDR3 coding sequence is TGTGCCAGCAGCACCGCCGGCAGTTTCACCGGGGAGCTGTTTTTT.

This clonotype occurred a few times. The V gene is TRBV7-2, the J gene TRBJ2-1; 13 bases line up with TRBD2. The CDR3 spans 15 residues. Germline-derived CDR1 and CDR2 are SGHTA and FQGNSA. Germline trimming cut 4 bases from V and 6 bases from J; bases unmatched to any gene: 3. The CDR3 region has the DNA TGTGCCAGCAGCTCAAGGACTAGCGGGAGCAATGAGCAGTTCTTC. It specifies CASSSRTSGSNEQFF.

The genes are TRBV28 and TRBJ1-2, with D possibly matching TRBD1 (5 bases). CDR1 and CDR2 (germline): MDHEN, SYDVKM. CDR3 size: 15 residues. V was trimmed by 5 bases and J by 6 bases, leaving 19 bases between them. CDR3 sequence (DNA): TGTGCCAGCAGTACCCCCACCGGGACGGGGAATGGCTACACCTTC. It is translated as CASSTPTGTGNGYTF.

This chain uses TRBV12-3 or TRBV12-4 with TRBJ1-1, with D hard to call. With 3 bases removed from V and 0 bases from J, the gap between germline ends came to 17 bases. The CDR3 has 17 amino acids. CDR3 nucleotides: TGTGCCAGCAGTTTGTCCCTCGGGTCGGGAATGAACACTGAAGCTTTCTTT. Translating gives CASSLSLGSGMNTEAFF.